One and the same sample provided the 3 T cell receptor beta chains below, sequenced in a study of response to subunit inactivated influenza vaccine. One entry per CDR3 protein results from TCRdb running MiXCR on the RT-PCR reads. The repertoire consists of 540,000 or so distinct CDR3 sequences, with 10% to 15% occurring once and the leading ten covering around 13%. The sequenced sample was PBMCs from blood, obtained more than 35 days after vaccination. These receptors were taken from a man between 50 and 59 years old who received an inactivated influenza vaccine.

The sample holds a few counts of this clonotype. The rearrangement joins TRBV28 to TRBJ1-5; D might be TRBD1 (6 bases). The CDR3 length is 15 residues. V gave up 3 bases and J gave up 4 bases, with 13 bases separating them. Germline loops: CDR1 MDHEN, CDR2 SYDVKM. Written as DNA, the CDR3 is TGTGCCAGCAGTTTGCTCCTCAGGGGAAATCAGCCCCAGCATTTT. Its protein is CASSLLLRGNQPQHF.

The J gene is TRBJ2-5, the V gene TRBV7-2; TRBD2 agrees at 14 bases. The germline gives CDR1 SGHTA, CDR2 FQGNSA. The CDR3 spans 17 residues. With V trimmed by 4 bases and J by 6 bases, 10 bases remained unmatched. The CDR3, as DNA: TGTGCCAGCAGCTGGGGGACTAGCGGGAGTTCTTACAAGACCCAGTACTTC. Its protein is CASSWGTSGSSYKTQYF.

This clonotype was observed a few times. This chain joins TRBV29-1 and TRBJ1-1; 7 nucleotides align to TRBD1. Trimming cost V 5 bases and J 0 bases; bases outside gene matches: 6. This CDR3 has 14 residues. CDR1 SQVTM and CDR2 ANQGSEA come from the germline V gene. CDR3: CSVWQGGMNTEAFF. The CDR3 DNA reads TGCAGCGTTTGGCAGGGGGGTATGAACACTGAAGCTTTCTTT.